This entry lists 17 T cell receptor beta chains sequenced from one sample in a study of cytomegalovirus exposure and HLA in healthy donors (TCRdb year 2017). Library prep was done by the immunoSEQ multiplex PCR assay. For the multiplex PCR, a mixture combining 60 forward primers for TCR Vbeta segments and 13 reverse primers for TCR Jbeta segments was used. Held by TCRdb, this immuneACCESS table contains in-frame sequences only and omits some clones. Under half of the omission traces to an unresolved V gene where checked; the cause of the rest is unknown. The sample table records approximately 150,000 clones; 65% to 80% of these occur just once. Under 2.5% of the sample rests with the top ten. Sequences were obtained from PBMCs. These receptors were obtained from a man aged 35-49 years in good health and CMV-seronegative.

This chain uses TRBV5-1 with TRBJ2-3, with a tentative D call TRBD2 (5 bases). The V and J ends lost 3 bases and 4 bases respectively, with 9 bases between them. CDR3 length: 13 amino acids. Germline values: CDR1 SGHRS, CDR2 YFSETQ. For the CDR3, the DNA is TGCGCCAGCAGCTCCAACGGGGCAGATACGCAGTATTTT. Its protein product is CASSSNGADTQYF. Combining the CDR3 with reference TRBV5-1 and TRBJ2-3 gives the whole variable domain KAGVTQTPRYLIKTRGQQVTLSCSPISGHRSVSWYQQTPGQGLQFLFEYFSETQRNKGNFPGRFSGRQFSNSRSEMNVSTLELGDSALYLCASSSNGADTQYFGPGTRLTVL.

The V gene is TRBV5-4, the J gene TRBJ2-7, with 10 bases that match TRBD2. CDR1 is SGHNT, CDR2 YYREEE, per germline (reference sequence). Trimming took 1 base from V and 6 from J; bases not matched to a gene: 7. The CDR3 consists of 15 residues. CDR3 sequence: CASSLMQSSGSEQYF. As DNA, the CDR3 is TGTGCCAGCAGCTTGATGCAGTCTAGCGGGAGCGAGCAGTACTTC.

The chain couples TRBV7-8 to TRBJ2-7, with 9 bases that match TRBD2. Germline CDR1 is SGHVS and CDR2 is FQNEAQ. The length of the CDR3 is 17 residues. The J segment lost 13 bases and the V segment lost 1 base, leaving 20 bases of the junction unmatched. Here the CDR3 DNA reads TGTGCCAGCAGCTTAGGAGGTGCGGAAGTTCTAGCGGGGTGCTTTTACTTC. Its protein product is CASSLGGAEVLAGCFYF.

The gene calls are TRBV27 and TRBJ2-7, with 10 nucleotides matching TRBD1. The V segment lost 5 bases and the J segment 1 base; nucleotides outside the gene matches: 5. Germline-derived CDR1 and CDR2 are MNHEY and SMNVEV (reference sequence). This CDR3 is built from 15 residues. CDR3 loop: CASSPSGQGSYEQYF. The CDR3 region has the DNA TGTGCCAGCAGTCCCTCGGGACAGGGGTCCTACGAGCAGTACTTC.

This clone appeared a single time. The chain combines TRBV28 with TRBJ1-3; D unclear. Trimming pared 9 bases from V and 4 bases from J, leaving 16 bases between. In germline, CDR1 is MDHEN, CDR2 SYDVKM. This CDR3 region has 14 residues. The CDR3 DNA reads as TGTGCCAGTTGGGAGGCGCCGAGGGGAAACACCATATATTTT. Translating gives CASWEAPRGNTIYF.

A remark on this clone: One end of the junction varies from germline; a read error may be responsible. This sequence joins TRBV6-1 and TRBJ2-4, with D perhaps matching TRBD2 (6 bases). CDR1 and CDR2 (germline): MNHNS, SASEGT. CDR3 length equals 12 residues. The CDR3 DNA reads TGTGCCAGCAGAATGGAGGGAAACAGTCAGTACTTC. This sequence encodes CASRMEGNSQYF.

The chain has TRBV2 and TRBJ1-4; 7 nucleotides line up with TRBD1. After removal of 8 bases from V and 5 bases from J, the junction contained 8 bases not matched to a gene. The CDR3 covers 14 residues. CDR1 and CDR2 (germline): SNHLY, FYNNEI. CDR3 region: CASFPGQKNEKLFF. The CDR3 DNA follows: TGTGCCAGCTTCCCGGGACAGAAGAATGAAAAACTGTTTTTT.

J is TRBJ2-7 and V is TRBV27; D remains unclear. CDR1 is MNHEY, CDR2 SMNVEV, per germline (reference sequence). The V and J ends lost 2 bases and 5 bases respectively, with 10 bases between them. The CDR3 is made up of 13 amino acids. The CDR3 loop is CASSLNRIHEQYF. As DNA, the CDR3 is TGTGCCAGCAGTTTAAATAGAATCCACGAGCAGTACTTC.

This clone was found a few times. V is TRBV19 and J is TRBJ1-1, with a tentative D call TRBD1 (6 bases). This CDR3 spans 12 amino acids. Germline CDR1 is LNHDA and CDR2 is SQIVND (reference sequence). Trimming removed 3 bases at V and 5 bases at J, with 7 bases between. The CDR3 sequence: CASSITGTEAFF. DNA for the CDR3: TGTGCCAGTAGTATCACAGGGACTGAAGCTTTCTTT.

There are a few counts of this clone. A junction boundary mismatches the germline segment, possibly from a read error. The CDR3 DNA reads as TGTGCTAGCAGCTTGACTAGCGGGAGAAATGGTGAGCAGTTCTTC. It codes for CASSLTSGRNGEQFF. J is TRBJ2-1 and V is TRBV7-7, with 12 bases lining up with TRBD2. The CDR3 is 15 residues long. Germline V gene lookup returns CDR1 SSHAT and CDR2 FNYEAQ (reference sequence).

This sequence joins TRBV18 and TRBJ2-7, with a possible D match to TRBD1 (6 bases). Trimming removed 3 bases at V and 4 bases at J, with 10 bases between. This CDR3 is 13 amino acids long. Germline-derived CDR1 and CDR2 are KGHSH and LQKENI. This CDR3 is CASSPPTGYEQYF. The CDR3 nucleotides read TGTGCCAGCTCACCTCCGACAGGTTACGAGCAGTACTTC.

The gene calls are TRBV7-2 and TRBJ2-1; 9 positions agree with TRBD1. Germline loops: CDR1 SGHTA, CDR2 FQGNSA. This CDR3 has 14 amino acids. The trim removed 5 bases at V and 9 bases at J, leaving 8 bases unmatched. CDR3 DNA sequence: TGTGCCAGCAGCCTATGGACAGGGGAGGGTGAGCAGTTCTTC. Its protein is CASSLWTGEGEQFF.

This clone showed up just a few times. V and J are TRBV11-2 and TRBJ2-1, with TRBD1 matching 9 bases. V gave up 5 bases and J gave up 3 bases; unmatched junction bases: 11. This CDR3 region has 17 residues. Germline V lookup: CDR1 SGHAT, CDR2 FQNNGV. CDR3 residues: CASSRPGQGKGYNEQFF. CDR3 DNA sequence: TGTGCCAGCAGCCGGCCGGGACAGGGAAAGGGCTACAATGAGCAGTTCTTC. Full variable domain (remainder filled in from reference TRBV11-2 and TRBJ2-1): EAGVAQSPRYKIIEKRQSVAFWCNPISGHATLYWYQQILGQGPKLLIQFQNNGVVDDSQLPKDRFSAERLKGVDSTLKIQPAKLEDSAVYLCASSRPGQGKGYNEQFFGPGTRLTVL.

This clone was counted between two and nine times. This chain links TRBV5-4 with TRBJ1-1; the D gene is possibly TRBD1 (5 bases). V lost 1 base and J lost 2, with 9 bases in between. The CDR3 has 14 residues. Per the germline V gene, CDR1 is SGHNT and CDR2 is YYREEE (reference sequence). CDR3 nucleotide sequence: TGTGCCAGCAGCTTGAGGGACTTAAACACTGAAGCTTTCTTT. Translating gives CASSLRDLNTEAFF.

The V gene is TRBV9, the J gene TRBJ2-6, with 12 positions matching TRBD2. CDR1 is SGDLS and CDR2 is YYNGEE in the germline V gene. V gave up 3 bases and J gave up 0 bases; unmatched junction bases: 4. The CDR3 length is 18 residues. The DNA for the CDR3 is TGTGCCAGCAGCGGGCAGGGACTAGCGGGCTCTGGGGCCAACGTCCTGACTTTC. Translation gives CASSGQGLAGSGANVLTF.

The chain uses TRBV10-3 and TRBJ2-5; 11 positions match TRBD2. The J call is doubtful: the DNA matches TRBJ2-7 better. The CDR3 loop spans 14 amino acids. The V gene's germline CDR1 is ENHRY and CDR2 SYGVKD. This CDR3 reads CAISTGTSGYEQYF. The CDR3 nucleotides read TGTGCCATCAGTACCGGGACTAGCGGATACGAGCAGTACTTC.

CDR3 nucleotides: TGCGCCAGCAGCACCTCCGGGACTAGCCGCAACAATGAGCAGTTCTTC. It codes for CASSTSGTSRNNEQFF. V usage is TRBV5-1 and J usage is TRBJ2-1, with 9 bases aligning to TRBD2. Trimming took 4 bases from V and 5 from J; bases not matched to a gene: 10. The V gene's germline CDR1 is SGHRS and CDR2 YFSETQ. The CDR3 consists of 16 residues.